This T cell receptor beta chain was retrieved from a study of naive and memory T cell subsets. This clonotype appeared many times. Four PCR rounds used nested alpha and beta constant region primers plus the SP2 primer. One entry per CDR3 protein, called by TCRdb with MiXCR from the 5' RACE reads. The table includes about 48,000 distinct CDR3 sequences, around 4.7% detected once. A UMI-containing oligonucleotide was joined by 3' ligation to the TCR cDNA template. The CDR3 length is 14 residues. V gave up 6 bases and J gave up 0 bases; unmatched junction bases: 6. Germline V gene data show CDR1 as DFQATT and CDR2 as SNEGSKA (reference sequence).

The receptor's source is a female donor in good health. The J gene is TRBJ2-3, the V gene TRBV20-1; 7 nucleotides line up with TRBD1. As DNA, the CDR3 is TGCAGTGCCACGGACAGGTCTAGCACAGATACGCAGTATTTT. Protein sequence: CSATDRSSTDTQYF.